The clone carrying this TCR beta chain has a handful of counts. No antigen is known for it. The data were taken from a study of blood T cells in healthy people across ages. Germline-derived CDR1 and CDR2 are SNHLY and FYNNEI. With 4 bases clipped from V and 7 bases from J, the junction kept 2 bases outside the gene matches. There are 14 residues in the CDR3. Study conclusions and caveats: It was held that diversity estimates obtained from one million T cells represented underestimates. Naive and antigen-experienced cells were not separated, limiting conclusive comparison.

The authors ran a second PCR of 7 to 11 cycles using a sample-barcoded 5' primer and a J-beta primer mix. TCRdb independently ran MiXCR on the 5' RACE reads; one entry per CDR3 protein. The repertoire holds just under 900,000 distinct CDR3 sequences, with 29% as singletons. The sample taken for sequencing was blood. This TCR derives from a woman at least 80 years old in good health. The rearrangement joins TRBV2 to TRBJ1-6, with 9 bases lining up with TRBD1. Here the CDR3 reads CASSGGTGNSPLHF. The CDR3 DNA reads TGTGCCAGCAGTGGGGGGACAGGGAATTCACCCCTCCACTTT.